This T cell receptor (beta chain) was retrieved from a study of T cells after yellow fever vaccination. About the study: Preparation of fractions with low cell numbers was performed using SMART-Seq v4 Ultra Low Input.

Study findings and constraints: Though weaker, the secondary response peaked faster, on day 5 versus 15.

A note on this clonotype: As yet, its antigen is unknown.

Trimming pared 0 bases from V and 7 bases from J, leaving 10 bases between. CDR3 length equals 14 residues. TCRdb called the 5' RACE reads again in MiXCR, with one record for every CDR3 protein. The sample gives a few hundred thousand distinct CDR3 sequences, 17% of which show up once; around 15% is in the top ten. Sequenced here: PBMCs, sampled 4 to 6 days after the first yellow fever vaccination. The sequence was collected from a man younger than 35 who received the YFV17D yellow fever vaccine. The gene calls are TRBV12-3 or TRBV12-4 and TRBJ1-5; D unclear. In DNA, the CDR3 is TGTGCCAGCAGTTTAGCGGTTCTTGGACAGCCCCAGCATTTT. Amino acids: CASSLAVLGQPQHF.